The present entry profiles one T cell receptor (beta chain) with its context. Its target antigen remains unknown. Qualities for individual bases were not recorded, and no much larger clone is one base off. TCRbeta CDR3 regions were amplified from genomic DNA using the immunoSEQ Assay, a bias-controlled multiplex PCR. Per the authors' processing: Within the assay, amplification of reference gene primers was used to estimate how many nucleated cells each sample contained. To quantify the absolute abundance of each unique TCRbeta CDR3 rearrangement, sequence reads were collapsed and filtered. For each sample, productive Simpson clonality was calculated as the square root of Simpson's diversity index over productive rearrangements. Imported from immuneACCESS, the table was reduced by TCRdb to in-frame sequences with V and J called. These copies leave out some clones; in studies compared against another copy, an unresolved V gene accounts for under half, and the cause of the remainder is not known. V and J calls and clone size are copied from that table; D and trimming were computed from the DNA. The sample contains approximately 73,000 clones, around 86% of them found a single time. The biggest ten clones account for roughly 1.9% of the sample.

Each collaborating institution followed its own protocols to collect whole blood in K2EDTA tubes. For TCRbeta analysis, collaborators shipped samples as frozen whole blood, isolated PBMCs, or DNA extracted from either of those sample types. The CDR3, from cysteine to phenylalanine, totals 13 residues. The sequence is cut down to CDR3 DNA, 39 bases in frame from base 1. CDR1 and CDR2 were assigned from the germline V gene as SGHTA and FQGTGA. V drops 3 bases and J drops 0 bases, leaving 6 bases in between. The entry originates in a study of blood T cell repertoires in COVID-19 (dated by TCRdb to 2020 to 2022). In terms of the full investigation: The collaborator samples originated in the United States, Italy and Spain and spanned the acute and convalescent phases of COVID-19. The prospective study material was composed of cDNA or gDNA derived from T cells, B-cell-depleted T cells, or PBMCs. Subjects who had been exposed to COVID-19, were actively infected with it, or had recovered from it provided the deeply sampled blood TCRbeta repertoires that made up the dataset. The repertoires were released in a freely available public database meant as a resource for research on the immune response to SARS-CoV-2. Samples came from the ongoing ImmuneRACE study (first 160 participants) plus 1,254 subjects from 6 global collaborators. The sample metadata nearly always contained a de-identified subject ID, COVID-19 status, age in years and sex. Where HLA class I and class II types were available, the types were taken from metadata supplied by the sample provider, not from assay-based typing.

Here is what the overall study found, with its caveats: The amount of clinical and demographic metadata varied by source and participant and was provided uncurated.

The clonotype was recovered from a woman aged 55-70 years with acute or convalescent COVID-19. Sequencing input: peripheral blood. The sequence is built from TRBV7-3 and TRBJ2-7; the D segment cannot be called with confidence. The CDR3 in this case is CASSLGNSYEQYF. The base sequence is TGTGCCAGCAGCTTGGGCAACTCCTACGAGCAGTACTTC.